The rows below give T cell receptor beta chains drawn from one sample of a study of beta chain features in type 1 diabetes. Sequencing used immunoSEQ multiplex PCR; TCRdb keeps in-frame clones, though not all of them. The profile shows 95,000 to 150,000 clones, around 15% of them singletons. Material for sequencing was central memory CD4+ T cells from blood. These receptors originate from a man aged 25-40 years with type 1 diabetes. Both conserved end residues are part of each CDR3. A D gene is named only where the DNA matches it firmly. Some rows mark clone size as missing; the rest say once, few, many or name a class of expanded clone.

d_call	j_call	v_call	clone_size	cdr3_nt	cdr3_aa
NA	TRBJ2-1	TRBV14	NA	TGTGCCAGCAGCAGCGCCCGCTTGGGGGGCACCTACAATGAGCAGTTCTTC	CASSSARLGGTYNEQFF
NA	TRBJ1-5	TRBV28	NA	TGTGCCAGCAGTTCCGATCAGCCCCAGCATTTT	CASSSDQPQHF
NA	TRBJ2-5	TRBV7-2	NA	TGTGCCAGCAGCCTCCCAAACAGCGAGACCCAGTACTTC	CASSLPNSETQYF
TRBD2	TRBJ2-1	TRBV9	NA	TGTGCCAGCAGCGTAGCTAGCGGTGGGTTTTCGAATGAGCAGTTCTTC	CASSVASGGFSNEQFF
NA	TRBJ2-5	TRBV13	few	TGTGCCAGCATGACTTGGACAGCGGGGCAAGAGACCCAGTACTTC	CASMTWTAGQETQYF
TRBD2	TRBJ2-1	TRBV15	few	TGTGCCACCAGCGACACCGGGACTAGCGGATACAATGAGCAGTTCTTC	CATSDTGTSGYNEQFF
NA	TRBJ2-3	TRBV10-3	NA	TGTGCCATCAGTGAGGGCGGGGGCACAGATACGCAGTATTTT	CAISEGGGTDTQYF
NA	TRBJ2-1	TRBV5-4	few	TGTGCCAGCCAGCCCAGGGATAGGAATGAGCAGTTCTTC	CASQPRDRNEQFF
NA	TRBJ1-6	TRBV30	few	TGTGCCTGGACCAGCGGCAGCGCGAATAATTCACCCCTCCACTTT	CAWTSGSANNSPLHF
NA	TRBJ2-3	TRBV11-2	NA	TGTGCCAGCAGCTTAGCTAGGCGGCTAGCGTCTTTCGCAGATACGCAGTATTTT	CASSLARRLASFADTQYF